Each of the 32 T cell receptor beta chains below was sequenced from the same sample in a study of cytomegalovirus exposure and HLA in healthy donors. The PCR was carried out with 60 Vbeta primers and 13 Jbeta primers. Sequencing used immunoSEQ multiplex PCR; TCRdb keeps in-frame clones, though not all of them. The profile shows tens of thousands of clones, approximately 70% of them singletons. What was sequenced was PBMCs. The receptors come from a woman aged 50 to 65 in good health and CMV-seropositive.

This chain joins TRBV11-2 and TRBJ2-5, with D possibly being TRBD2 (6 bases). This CDR3 contains 15 residues. V was cut by 1 base and J by 5 bases, with 14 bases left in between. Germline-derived CDR1 and CDR2 are SGHAT and FQNNGV. CDR3 coding DNA: TGTGCCAGCAGCTTAGGTGGGACTCCGTGGGAGACCCAGTACTTC. Translating gives CASSLGGTPWETQYF.

The CDR3 nucleotides are TGCGCCAGCAGCTTGGGGGGGGGAAGGGGAAAGCACGAGCAGTACTTC. Its protein is CASSLGGGRGKHEQYF. The V gene is TRBV5-1, the J gene TRBJ2-7, with 7 nucleotides matching TRBD2. The CDR3 covers 16 residues. The V gene's germline CDR1 is SGHRS and CDR2 YFSETQ. The junction had 11 bases not matched to a gene; V was cut back by 0 bases and J by 5 bases.

This clone was detected only a few times. The chain uses TRBV5-6 and TRBJ2-5; 12 nucleotides align to TRBD1. Germline CDR1 SGHDT, CDR2 YYEEEE. The CDR3 contains 17 residues. V lost 4 bases and J lost 4; bases outside the gene matches: 11. The chain's CDR3 is CASSLPGQGAPGETQYF. The CDR3, as DNA: TGTGCCAGCAGCCTACCGGGACAGGGGGCGCCTGGAGAGACCCAGTACTTC.

This clone was recorded a few times. The rearrangement uses TRBV7-9 and TRBJ2-3, with D maybe TRBD1 (6 bases). V lost 5 bases, J lost 2 bases, and 17 bases lay in between. This CDR3 has 16 residues. Germline-derived CDR1 and CDR2 are SEHNR and FQNEAQ (reference sequence). Here the CDR3 DNA reads TGTGCCAGCAGCGAGAGCTGGACAGAAGACACAGATACGCAGTATTTT. This translates into CASSESWTEDTDTQYF.

This clone has just one count. The J gene is TRBJ1-4, the V gene TRBV4-1; D unclear. The CDR3 is made up of 13 amino acids. Trimming took off 3 bases at V and 6 bases at J, with 8 bases between the two ends. Germline lookup yields CDR1 MGHRA and CDR2 YSYEKL. This chain's CDR3 is CASSHLVHEKLFF. CDR3 nucleotides: TGCGCCAGCAGCCATCTAGTACATGAAAAACTGTTTTTT.

The J gene is TRBJ2-3, the V gene TRBV29-1; TRBD2 matches at 13 bases. Unmatched junction bases numbered 12, after V lost 3 bases and J lost 3 bases. The germline V gene encodes CDR1 SQVTM and CDR2 ANQGSEA. The length of the CDR3 is 18 residues. CDR3 nucleotide sequence: TGCAGCGTTGAGGGCGGGACTAGCGGGATAAGGGAGACAGATACGCAGTATTTT. Its translation is CSVEGGTSGIRETDTQYF.

This clone was picked up one time. The V gene is TRBV9, the J gene TRBJ2-1; the match to TRBD2 covers 10 bases. Germline trimming cut 2 bases from V and 6 bases from J; bases unmatched to any gene: 14. Germline V gene sequence: CDR1 SGDLS, CDR2 YYNGEE. CDR3 size: 18 residues. DNA of the CDR3: TGTGCCAGCAGCGTTGATCTGTCAGGGACTAGCGTCCCCAATGAGCAGTTCTTC. As protein: CASSVDLSGTSVPNEQFF.

This clone was recorded a few times. The chain employs TRBV30 and TRBJ1-6, with 9 bases matching TRBD1. The CDR3 loop spans 14 amino acids. Germline V gene data show CDR1 as GTSNPN and CDR2 as SVGIG (reference sequence). After removal of 7 bases from V and 5 bases from J, the junction contained 6 bases not matched to a gene. The CDR3 sequence: CASQQGADNSPLHF. CDR3 nucleotide sequence: TGTGCCTCGCAACAGGGGGCGGATAATTCACCCCTCCACTTT.

This clone was found once. The chain uses TRBV12-2 and TRBJ2-7; the table names TRBD1, a call not compared with the DNA. TRBV12-2 is designated a pseudogene. The CDR3 spans 16 residues. In DNA, the CDR3 is TGTGCAACCCGAAGGGTAGGGGGCCCCGACCTCTACGAGCAGTACTTC. Amino acids: CATRRVGGPDLYEQYF.

This rearrangement joins TRBV5-1 to TRBJ1-1; tentatively, D is TRBD1 (5 bases). Trimming removed 2 bases at V and 1 base at J, with 9 bases between. Germline CDR1 and CDR2: SGHRS and YFSETQ. This CDR3 has 14 amino acids. CDR3 bases: TGCGCCAGCAGCTTTGGGGCGGCGAACACTGAAGCTTTCTTT. Its translation: CASSFGAANTEAFF.

The chain couples TRBV7-9 to TRBJ2-3, with 9 bases aligning to TRBD1. The CDR3 spans 16 residues. CDR1 is SEHNR, CDR2 FQNEAQ, per germline (reference sequence). The trim removed 3 bases at V and 0 bases at J, leaving 4 bases unmatched. The CDR3 reads CASSLAGTGSTDTQYF. DNA for the CDR3: TGTGCCAGCAGCTTGGCCGGGACAGGGAGCACAGATACGCAGTATTTT. Full variable domain (rest looked up from reference TRBV7-9 and TRBJ2-3): DTGVSQNPRHKITKRGQNVTFRCDPISEHNRLYWYRQTLGQGPEFLTYFQNEAQLEKSRLLSDRFSAERPKGSFSTLEIQRTEQGDSAMYLCASSLAGTGSTDTQYFGPGTRLTVL.

V and J are TRBV7-8 and TRBJ2-1; tentative D call: TRBD2 (6 bases). Trimming cost V 3 bases and J 0 bases, with 6 bases left between them. The CDR3 runs 14 residues. Looked up from germline, CDR1 is SGHVS and CDR2 is FQNEAQ. DNA of the CDR3: TGTGCCAGCAGCTTGACTAGCTCCTACAATGAGCAGTTCTTC. Translated, it gives CASSLTSSYNEQFF.

The chain is built from TRBV6-5 and TRBJ2-7; TRBD2 is a possible D gene (6 bases). From germline, CDR1 is MNHEY and CDR2 SVGAGI. Trimming removed 6 bases at V and 4 bases at J, with 13 bases between. This CDR3 has 13 residues. The CDR3 nucleotides are TGTGCCAGCAGCCCCCCCGGGAGTTACGAGCAGTACTTC. Translation: CASSPPGSYEQYF.

The V gene is TRBV5-4, the J gene TRBJ2-7; possibly TRBD2 for D (6 bases). V was trimmed by 5 bases and J by 7 bases, leaving 13 bases between them. The CDR3 sequence is 12 residues long. Looked up from germline, CDR1 is SGHNT and CDR2 is YYREEE (reference sequence). CDR3 coding DNA: TGTGCCAGCAGTTCGACCGGGACTGAGCAGTACTTC. The encoded protein is CASSSTGTEQYF.

The V gene is TRBV19, the J gene TRBJ2-7; a possible D gene is TRBD2 (7 bases). V dropped 3 bases and J dropped 1 base, with 16 bases sitting between them. CDR1 LNHDA and CDR2 SQIVND come from the germline V gene (reference sequence). The CDR3 has 16 amino acids. This chain's CDR3 is CASSMGGTPGSYEQYF. In DNA, the CDR3 is TGTGCCAGTAGTATGGGGGGGACACCCGGATCCTACGAGCAGTACTTC.

The CDR3 is CASSQGVGRGTYEQYF. DNA for the CDR3: TGCGCCAGCAGCCAAGGGGTGGGCAGGGGTACCTACGAGCAGTACTTC. V usage is TRBV4-3 and J usage is TRBJ2-7; maybe TRBD1 (6 bases). Deletions cut 1 base from V and 2 bases from J, with 15 bases between. The CDR3 totals 16 residues. Per the germline V gene, CDR1 is LGHNA and CDR2 is YSLEER.

This chain uses TRBV28 with TRBJ2-5; 7 nucleotides align to TRBD2. The CDR3 runs to 15 residues. Germline CDR1 reads MDHEN; CDR2 reads SYDVKM. The J segment lost 4 bases and the V segment lost 1 base, leaving 6 bases of the junction unmatched. The CDR3 nucleotides read TGTGCCAGCAGTTTATATGGGACGGGGGGAGAGACCCAGTACTTC. Amino acid sequence: CASSLYGTGGETQYF.

This clone occurred a few times. V usage is TRBV6-4 and J usage is TRBJ2-5, with a weak D call TRBD1 (6 bases). Germline V gene lookup returns CDR1 MRHNA and CDR2 SNTAGT. This CDR3 region has 14 residues. Trimming removed 5 bases at V and 2 bases at J, with 12 bases between. In DNA form, the CDR3 reads TGTGCCAGCAGTCCAAGGACAGTACAAGAGACCCAGTACTTC. This encodes CASSPRTVQETQYF.

This sequence joins TRBV12-5 and TRBJ2-7, with D perhaps TRBD2 (5 bases). Germline CDR1 LGHNT, CDR2 FRNRAP. V shed 1 base and J shed 5 bases, with 9 bases lying between them. This CDR3 is built from 13 residues. CDR3 in amino acids: CASGLARDHEQYF. In DNA, the CDR3 is TGTGCTAGTGGTTTGGCGAGGGATCACGAGCAGTACTTC.

This clone ranks as medium-sized (0.01 to 0.1%). This chain joins TRBV9 and TRBJ1-3; weak D call: TRBD1 (6 bases). The CDR3 contains 15 residues. Germline V gene sequence: CDR1 SGDLS, CDR2 YYNGEE. Trimming took 4 bases from V and 2 from J, leaving 13 bases between them. In nucleotides, the CDR3 is TGTGCCAGCAGCCCAACAGGGAAGGCTGGAAACACCATATATTTT. Translation gives CASSPTGKAGNTIYF.

The chain recombines TRBV11-3 with TRBJ2-1; 7 nucleotides line up with TRBD1. The ends lost 0 bases at V and 8 bases at J; junction bases unmatched: 1. The CDR3 has 13 amino acids. CDR1 SGHNT and CDR2 YENEEA come from the germline V gene. The DNA for the CDR3 is TGTGCCAGCAGCTTAGAAGGACAGGATGAGCAGTTCTTC. Its translation is CASSLEGQDEQFF.

This rearrangement joins TRBV19 to TRBJ2-7; 13 bases agree with TRBD2. The V gene's germline CDR1 is LNHDA and CDR2 SQIVND (reference sequence). V trimming: 5 bases; J trimming: 2 bases; junction bases outside the gene matches: 6. The CDR3 is 16 residues long. CDR3 bases: TGTGCCAGTAGTCCGTCGGGACTAGCGGGGACCTACGAGCAGTACTTC. Translating it yields CASSPSGLAGTYEQYF.

The chain uses TRBV19 and TRBJ2-7; no clear D. The CDR3 has 13 amino acids. Germline-derived CDR1 and CDR2 are LNHDA and SQIVND (reference sequence). Deletions cut 4 bases from V and 3 bases from J, with 10 bases between. The CDR3, as DNA: TGTGCCAGTAGTAGGCAATCTGGCTACGAGCAGTACTTC. This codes for CASSRQSGYEQYF.

The chain combines TRBV30 with TRBJ1-3; no clear D gene. V dropped 0 bases and J dropped 4 bases, with 10 bases sitting between them. Per the germline V gene, CDR1 is GTSNPN and CDR2 is SVGIG (reference sequence). CDR3 size: 14 residues. CDR3 in amino acids: CAWSVIGGGNTIYF. The DNA for the CDR3 is TGTGCCTGGAGTGTAATAGGAGGGGGAAACACCATATATTTT.

This clone appeared a few times. V gene TRBV25-1 combines with J gene TRBJ1-1; tentative D call: TRBD1 (5 bases). The ends were cut back, 5 bases at V and 3 bases at J, with 13 bases in the middle. Germline CDR1 MGHDK, CDR2 SYGVNS. The CDR3 loop spans 14 amino acids. The CDR3 DNA is TGTGCCAGCAGTCCCTCGGGGGGTTACACTGAAGCTTTCTTT. This codes for CASSPSGGYTEAFF.

The chain is built from TRBV29-1 and TRBJ2-1; a weak D match, TRBD1 (5 bases). Trimming took off 4 bases at V and 9 bases at J, with 22 bases between the two ends. The CDR3 sequence is 15 residues long. Per the germline V gene, CDR1 is SQVTM and CDR2 is ANQGSEA. The CDR3 coding sequence is TGCAGCGTTGGAATGACCCACAGGATAGGTACTGAGCAGTTCTTC. Translation: CSVGMTHRIGTEQFF.

In this sample, this clone turned up once. This rearrangement joins TRBV5-6 to TRBJ1-2; D is possibly TRBD1 (6 bases). Germline V gene data show CDR1 as SGHDT and CDR2 as YYEEEE. V was cut by 1 base and J by 4 bases, with 11 bases left in between. The CDR3 runs to 14 residues. The CDR3: CASSLFGDIYGYTF. The CDR3 DNA sequence: TGTGCCAGCAGCTTGTTTGGGGACATCTATGGCTACACCTTC.

The chain is built from TRBV6-6 and TRBJ2-1, with D possibly being TRBD2 (5 bases). V was trimmed by 4 bases and J by 10 bases, leaving 11 bases between them. This CDR3 region has 12 residues. Germline V lookup: CDR1 MNHNY, CDR2 SVGAGI (reference sequence). CDR3 nucleotide sequence: TGTGCCAGCAGTTTGCCGGGAATGGAGCAGTTCTTC. This codes for CASSLPGMEQFF.

The chain uses TRBV28 and TRBJ1-3, with a weak D call TRBD1 (5 bases). The CDR3 covers 14 residues. The germline V gene has CDR1 MDHEN and CDR2 SYDVKM. The V and J ends lost 6 bases and 1 base respectively, with 10 bases between them. The CDR3 spells CASSSGNSGNTIYF. The CDR3 coding sequence is TGTGCCAGCAGCTCAGGGAATTCTGGAAACACCATATATTTT.

The rearrangement joins TRBV6-1 to TRBJ2-7; no reliable D call. Germline assignment: CDR1 MNHNS and CDR2 SASEGT. This CDR3 is built from 14 residues. Trimming removed 6 bases from V and 0 bases from J, with 12 bases in between. The CDR3 sequence: CASSRLQPSYEQYF. For the CDR3, the DNA is TGTGCCAGCAGCAGGCTACAACCCTCCTACGAGCAGTACTTC.

This sequence joins TRBV28 and TRBJ2-7; 9 nucleotides line up with TRBD1. The J segment lost 5 bases and the V segment lost 4 bases, leaving 9 bases of the junction unmatched. This CDR3 spans 15 amino acids. The germline gives CDR1 MDHEN, CDR2 SYDVKM. The CDR3 here is CASSSPGTGSHEQYF. The CDR3 nucleotides are TGTGCCAGCAGTTCACCGGGGACAGGGAGCCACGAGCAGTACTTC.

CDR3 region: CASSLVTGRYEQYF. CDR3 DNA sequence: TGTGCCAGCAGCTTAGTGACAGGGAGGTACGAGCAGTACTTC. V usage is TRBV7-9 and J usage is TRBJ2-7; D might be TRBD1 (7 bases). The CDR3 loop spans 14 amino acids. Trimming took off 1 base at V and 4 bases at J, with 11 bases between the two ends. The germline V gene encodes CDR1 SEHNR and CDR2 FQNEAQ (reference sequence). Filled out from reference TRBV7-9 and TRBJ2-7, the complete variable domain reads DTGVSQNPRHKITKRGQNVTFRCDPISEHNRLYWYRQTLGQGPEFLTYFQNEAQLEKSRLLSDRFSAERPKGSFSTLEIQRTEQGDSAMYLCASSLVTGRYEQYFGPGTRLTVT.